The subject of this entry is one T cell receptor (beta chain). TCRdb re-called the 5' RACE reads through MiXCR, storing one row per CDR3 protein. Among around 300,000 distinct CDR3 sequences listed, roughly an eighth were seen once. The V end lost 7 bases, the J end lost 7 bases, and 10 bases lay between the germline ends. This CDR3 spans 12 amino acids. The sample is drawn from a study of T-cell memory formation after mild COVID-19. This TCR was recovered from a man younger than 35 who had mild COVID-19 (a few samples of this study predate the infection). Cell type and time point are not known. What was sequenced was PBMCs or a T cell subset sorted from them (not recorded which). The genes are TRBV12-3 or TRBV12-4 and TRBJ2-2; D may be TRBD1 (6 bases). CDR3 sequence: CASNIRGGELFF. CDR3 bases: TGTGCCAGCAACATCAGGGGCGGGGAGCTGTTTTTT.